What follows are 28 T cell receptor beta chains derived from one specimen sequenced in a study of blood T cells in healthy people across ages. A second about 7 to 12 cycle PCR used barcoded and J-beta primers. MiXCR, applied by TCRdb to the 5' RACE reads, yields one record per CDR3 protein. The sample yields hundreds of thousands of distinct CDR3 sequences, nearly 60% seen once. Input material: blood. These TCRs come from a man aged 25-45 years in good health.

The chain uses TRBV6-1 and TRBJ2-3, with D unresolved. Germline lookup yields CDR1 MNHNS and CDR2 SASEGT. V was cut by 5 bases and J by 2 bases, with 20 bases left in between. This CDR3 is built from 17 residues. The CDR3 DNA sequence: TGTGCCAGCAGTCAAAAAAAAGGGCGGTGGAACACAGATACGCAGTATTTT. Its translation is CASSQKKGRWNTDTQYF.

This chain connects TRBV7-2 to TRBJ2-7; D call uncertain. The DNA end favors TRBJ2-5, so the J call may be wrong. The germline V gene has CDR1 SGHTA and CDR2 FQGNSA. The CDR3 consists of 17 residues. The DNA for the CDR3 is TGTGCCAGCAGCTCAAATATCGGGCCCTCGGGTGGAGAGACCCAGTACTTC. Translating gives CASSSNIGPSGGETQYF.

This clonotype was recorded a few times. The chain uses TRBV4-2 and TRBJ2-1; D unclear. This CDR3 contains 13 residues. Germline assignment: CDR1 LGHNA and CDR2 YNFKEQ. V lost 0 bases and J 8 bases, leaving 8 bases between the germline ends. Written as DNA, the CDR3 is TGTGCCAGCAGCCAAGATGTTGTGGATGAGCAGTTCTTC. This gives the protein CASSQDVVDEQFF.

The V and J genes are TRBV7-8 and TRBJ1-6; D not resolved. The ends were cut back, 1 base at V and 5 bases at J, with 12 bases in the middle. The CDR3 is made up of 16 amino acids. From germline, CDR1 is SGHVS and CDR2 FQNEAQ. The DNA of the CDR3 is TGTGCCAGCAGCTTAGTGCGGTTGGGGAATAATTCACCCCTCCACTTT. This sequence encodes CASSLVRLGNNSPLHF.

This clonotype was seen a few times. The rearrangement joins TRBV20-1 to TRBJ2-1; no definite D call. With 3 bases removed from V and 7 bases from J, the gap between germline ends came to 7 bases. Germline lookup yields CDR1 DFQATT and CDR2 SNEGSKA (reference sequence). CDR3 length: 11 amino acids. The CDR3: CSARTRNEQFF. As DNA, the CDR3 is TGCAGTGCTAGGACAAGGAATGAGCAGTTCTTC.

The gene calls are TRBV7-2 and TRBJ2-2, with D possibly being TRBD2 (5 bases). Deletions cut 5 bases from V and 1 base from J, with 8 bases between. The CDR3 consists of 14 residues. CDR1 and CDR2 (germline): SGHTA, FQGNSA. Here the CDR3 reads CASSPEGNTGELFF. CDR3 nucleotide sequence: TGTGCCAGCAGCCCCGAGGGGAACACCGGGGAGCTGTTTTTT.

This clonotype has just a few counts. The V call is TRBV20-1, the J call TRBJ2-1; D is unclear. The V end was cut by 6 bases, the J end by 4 bases, with 7 bases between. Germline V gene lookup returns CDR1 DFQATT and CDR2 SNEGSKA (reference sequence). The CDR3 is 11 residues long. CDR3 sequence: CSAPNYNEQFF. The CDR3, as DNA: TGCAGTGCACCTAATTACAATGAGCAGTTCTTC.

V usage is TRBV3-1 and J usage is TRBJ2-4; 11 bases match TRBD1. The end of the DNA fits TRBJ2-5 better, so the J call may be wrong. The CDR3 loop spans 15 amino acids. CDR1 is LGHDT, CDR2 YNNKEL, per germline (reference sequence). CDR3 loop: CASSTRDRGEETQYF. For the CDR3, the DNA is TGTGCCAGCAGCACCCGGGACAGGGGGGAAGAGACCCAGTACTTC.

Note on this clonotype: This could be a read error, since a much larger clone is one nucleotide away. This chain joins TRBV10-1 and TRBJ1-1; D perhaps matches TRBD1 (6 bases). There are 13 residues in the CDR3. Germline-derived CDR1 and CDR2 are WNHNN and SYGVQD (reference sequence). Trimming took off 7 bases at V and 7 bases at J, with 16 bases between the two ends. The CDR3 DNA reads as TGCGCCAGCACTACAGGGCAATCCCATGAAGCTTTCTTT. It codes for CASTTGQSHEAFF.

V usage is TRBV3-1 and J usage is TRBJ2-7; 10 nucleotides line up with TRBD2. The CDR3 length is 16 residues. CDR1 is LGHDT and CDR2 is YNNKEL in the germline V gene (reference sequence). V shed 4 bases, J shed 0 bases, and the junction held 6 bases outside the gene matches. The DNA of the CDR3 is TGTGCCAGCAGCCGACCGACTAGCGGGTTCTCCTACGAGCAGTACTTC. Translation gives CASSRPTSGFSYEQYF.

On this clonotype: This may be a read error: a much more frequent sequence differs by one nucleotide. The J gene is TRBJ2-5, the V gene TRBV7-2, with 7 bases fitting TRBD2. This CDR3 spans 15 amino acids. Germline V gives CDR1 SGHTA, CDR2 FQGNSA. The junction had 18 bases not matched to a gene; V was cut back by 6 bases and J by 11 bases. The CDR3 here is CASRKRGDLINEQYF. The CDR3 DNA sequence: TGTGCCAGCAGGAAACGGGGGGACCTCATCAATGAGCAGTACTTC. The whole variable domain, filled in from reference TRBV7-2 and TRBJ2-5, reads GAGVSQSPSNKVTEKGKDVELRCDPISGHTALYWYRQSLGQGLEFLIYFQGNSAPDKSGLPSDRFSAERTGGSVSTLTIQRTQQEDSAVYLCASRKRGDLINEQYFGPGTRLLVL.

The chain couples TRBV7-9 to TRBJ2-5, with D possibly being TRBD2 (5 bases). Germline V gene data show CDR1 as SEHNR and CDR2 as FQNEAQ (reference sequence). Between the trimmed V and J ends, which lost 10 bases and 2 bases, there was a span of 17 bases. CDR3 size: 14 residues. The CDR3: CATAPISAQETQYF. DNA for the CDR3: TGTGCCACCGCCCCGATTAGCGCACAAGAGACCCAGTACTTC.

The chain links TRBV15 to TRBJ2-7; no definite D call. V lost 0 bases, J lost 2 bases, and 11 bases lay in between. CDR1 LNHNV and CDR2 YYDKDF come from the germline V gene (reference sequence). This CDR3 is 15 amino acids long. CDR3 amino acids: CATSRDPGITYEQYF. The CDR3 nucleotides read TGTGCCACCAGCAGAGATCCAGGAATAACCTACGAGCAGTACTTC.

A few counts support this clonotype. This chain uses TRBV25-1 with TRBJ2-7; a weak D match, TRBD2 (7 bases). Per the germline V gene, CDR1 is MGHDK and CDR2 is SYGVNS. This CDR3 contains 19 residues. Deletions cut 5 bases from V and 0 bases from J, with 26 bases between. CDR3 sequence (DNA): TGTGCCAGCAGTACCCCGAAGGCAGGGGAGGGTCTCCCCTCCTACGAGCAGTACTTC. Amino acids: CASSTPKAGEGLPSYEQYF.

The chain joins TRBV7-2 to TRBJ2-3; maybe TRBD2 (6 bases). Looked up from germline, CDR1 is SGHTA and CDR2 is FQGNSA. The CDR3 has 14 residues. Trimming removed 6 bases at V and 3 bases at J, with 13 bases between. CDR3 residues: CASRRGGETDTQYF. The CDR3 DNA reads as TGTGCCAGCAGAAGGGGAGGAGAGACAGATACGCAGTATTTT.

The chain employs TRBV28 and TRBJ2-7; D possibly corresponds to TRBD2 (6 bases). Trimming pared 8 bases from V and 6 bases from J, leaving 20 bases between. The CDR3 runs 14 residues. Germline lookup yields CDR1 MDHEN and CDR2 SYDVKM. The CDR3 coding sequence is TGTGCCAGCTCGAGAGGACTAACGGTGCGCGAGCAGTACTTC. This translates into CASSRGLTVREQYF.

The V and J genes are TRBV12-3 or TRBV12-4 and TRBJ1-1, with a weak D call TRBD1 (6 bases). Trimming left V 8 bases short and J 4 bases short, with 14 bases between. The CDR3 is 13 amino acids. CDR3 sequence reads: CASQARGGTEAFF. For the CDR3, the DNA is TGTGCCAGCCAGGCCAGAGGGGGCACTGAAGCTTTCTTT.

The J gene is TRBJ2-1, the V gene TRBV12-3 or TRBV12-4, with D unclear. The CDR3 covers 13 residues. Between the trimmed V and J ends, which lost 3 bases and 10 bases, there was a span of 13 bases. CDR3 DNA: TGTGCCAGCAGTTTGGCTGGAGTAAAAGAGCAGTTCTTC. Translated: CASSLAGVKEQFF.

The rearrangement links TRBV12-3 or TRBV12-4 to TRBJ1-1; D not resolved. Trimming shortened V by 8 bases and J by 3 bases, and 7 bases separated the two germline ends. The CDR3 contains 11 residues. Written as DNA, the CDR3 is TGTGCCAGCGTCAGTGACACTGAAGCTTTCTTT. It codes for CASVSDTEAFF.

This clonotype was recorded at least ten times. The chain carries TRBV11-2 and TRBJ2-5; maybe TRBD1 (6 bases). The germline gives CDR1 SGHAT, CDR2 FQNNGV. The CDR3 contains 13 residues. Between the trimmed V and J ends, which lost 5 bases and 5 bases, there was a span of 12 bases. CDR3 DNA sequence: TGTGCCAGCAGCAAACAGGGCCTTGAGACCCAGTACTTC. Protein product: CASSKQGLETQYF.

The chain uses TRBV29-1 and TRBJ2-5; D might be TRBD2 (5 bases). The CDR3 spans 12 residues. The germline gives CDR1 SQVTM, CDR2 ANQGSEA. The CDR3 nucleotides read TGCGGCGCCAGGACTGGACAAGAGACCCAGTACTTC. It is translated as CGARTGQETQYF.

This clonotype was seen only a few times. The rearrangement uses TRBV4-1 and TRBJ1-2, with D possibly being TRBD1 (5 bases). The germline V and J ends were trimmed by 1 base and 7 bases, with 16 bases remaining between them. Germline V CDR1 and CDR2: MGHRA, YSYEKL. The length of the CDR3 is 15 residues. The CDR3 DNA follows: TGCGCCAGCAGCCAAGGTGTTTTAGGGGCTCGTGGCTACACCTTC. Its translation: CASSQGVLGARGYTF.

For this clonotype: The junction departs from the called germline gene at one end, perhaps through a read error. This chain links TRBV6-5 with TRBJ2-2; D gene uncertain. Germline CDR1 MNHEY, CDR2 SVGAGI. This CDR3 is built from 14 residues. The CDR3 here is CASSYSPNTGELFF. The CDR3 DNA sequence: TGTGCCAGCAGCTACTCCCCGAACACCGGGGAGCTGTTTTTT.

The table lists this clonotype with a few counts. The V gene is TRBV9, the J gene TRBJ2-1, with a weak D call TRBD1 (5 bases). Trimming took 2 bases from V and 2 from J, leaving 14 bases between them. The CDR3 has 16 amino acids. Looked up from germline, CDR1 is SGDLS and CDR2 is YYNGEE. The CDR3 loop is CASSVGPVQTYNEQFF. The CDR3 region has the DNA TGTGCCAGCAGCGTGGGGCCGGTTCAGACCTACAATGAGCAGTTCTTC.

The rearrangement joins TRBV28 to TRBJ2-1; TRBD1 matches 7 bases. The V gene's germline CDR1 is MDHEN and CDR2 SYDVKM. This CDR3 is built from 12 residues. CDR3 DNA sequence: TGTACGACAGGGATTACCTACAATGAGCAGTTCTTC. Amino acids: CTTGITYNEQFF.

The V call is TRBV6-6, the J call TRBJ2-1; D is ambiguous. This CDR3 spans 10 amino acids. Germline V gene sequence: CDR1 MNHNY, CDR2 SVGAGI (reference sequence). V lost 10 bases to trimming and J lost 4 bases, with 5 bases between them. The chain's CDR3 is CATAYNEQFF. CDR3 DNA sequence: TGTGCCACCGCGTACAATGAGCAGTTCTTC.

V usage is TRBV20-1 and J usage is TRBJ2-7; TRBD1 matches at 12 bases. Germline lookup yields CDR1 DFQATT and CDR2 SNEGSKA (reference sequence). J lost 5 bases, V lost 6 bases, and 8 bases had no gene match. The CDR3 runs to 14 residues. The chain's CDR3 is CSADTGTGGNEQYF. The CDR3 DNA reads as TGCAGTGCGGACACCGGGACAGGGGGCAACGAGCAGTACTTC.

The genes are TRBV20-1 and TRBJ2-3; D is unclear. V lost 1 base to trimming and J lost 4 bases, with 18 bases between them. The CDR3 spans 16 residues. CDR1 is DFQATT, CDR2 SNEGSKA, per germline (reference sequence). The CDR3 protein is CSARAGQKNVPDTQYF. In DNA, the CDR3 is TGCAGTGCTAGAGCCGGGCAGAAGAATGTTCCAGATACGCAGTATTTT.